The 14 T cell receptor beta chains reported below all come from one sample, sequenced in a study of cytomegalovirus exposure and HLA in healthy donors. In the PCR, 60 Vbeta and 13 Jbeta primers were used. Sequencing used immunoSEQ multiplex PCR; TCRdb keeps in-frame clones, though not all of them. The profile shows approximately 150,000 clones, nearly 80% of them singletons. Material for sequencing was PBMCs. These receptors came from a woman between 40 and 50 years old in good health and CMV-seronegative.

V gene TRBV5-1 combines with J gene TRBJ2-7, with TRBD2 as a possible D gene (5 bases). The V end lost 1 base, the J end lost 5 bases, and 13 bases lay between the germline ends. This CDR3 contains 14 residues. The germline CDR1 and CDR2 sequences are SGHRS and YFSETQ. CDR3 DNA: TGCGCCAGCAGCTTGACTGGACTCGTGGACGAGCAGTACTTC. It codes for CASSLTGLVDEQYF.

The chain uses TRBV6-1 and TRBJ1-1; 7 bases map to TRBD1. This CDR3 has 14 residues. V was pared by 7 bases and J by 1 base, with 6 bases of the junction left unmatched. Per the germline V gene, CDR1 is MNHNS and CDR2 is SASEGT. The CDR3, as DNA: TGTGCCAGCATCTTCCCAGGGGGGAACACTGAAGCTTTCTTT. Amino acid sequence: CASIFPGGNTEAFF.

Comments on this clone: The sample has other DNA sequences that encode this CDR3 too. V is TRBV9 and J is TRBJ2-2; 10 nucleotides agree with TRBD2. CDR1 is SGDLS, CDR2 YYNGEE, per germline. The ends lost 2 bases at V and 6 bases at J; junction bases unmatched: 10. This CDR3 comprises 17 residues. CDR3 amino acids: CASSVRASGSDPGELFF. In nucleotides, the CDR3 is TGTGCCAGCAGCGTCCGGGCTAGCGGGAGTGATCCCGGGGAGCTGTTTTTT.

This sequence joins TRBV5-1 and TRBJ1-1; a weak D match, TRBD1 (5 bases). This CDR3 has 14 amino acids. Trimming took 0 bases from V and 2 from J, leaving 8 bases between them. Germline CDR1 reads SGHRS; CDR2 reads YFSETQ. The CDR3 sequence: CASSLGDSNTEAFF. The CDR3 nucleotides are TGCGCCAGCAGCTTGGGCGACAGCAACACTGAAGCTTTCTTT.

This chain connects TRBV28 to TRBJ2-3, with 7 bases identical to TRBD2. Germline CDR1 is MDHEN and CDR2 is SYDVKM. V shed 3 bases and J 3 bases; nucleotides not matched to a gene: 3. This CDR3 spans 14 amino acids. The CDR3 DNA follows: TGTGCCAGCAGTTTGGCGGGAGAAACAGATACGCAGTATTTT. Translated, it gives CASSLAGETDTQYF.

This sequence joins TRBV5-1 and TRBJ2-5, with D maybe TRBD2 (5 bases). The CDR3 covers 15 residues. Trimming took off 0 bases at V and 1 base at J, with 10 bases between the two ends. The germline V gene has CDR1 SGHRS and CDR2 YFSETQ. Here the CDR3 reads CASSLVGNPQETQYF. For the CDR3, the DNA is TGCGCCAGCAGCTTGGTCGGGAACCCCCAAGAGACCCAGTACTTC.

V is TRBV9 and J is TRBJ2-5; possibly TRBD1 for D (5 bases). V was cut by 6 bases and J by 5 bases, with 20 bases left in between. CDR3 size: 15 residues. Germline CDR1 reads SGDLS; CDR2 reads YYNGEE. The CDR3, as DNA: TGTGCCAGCAAATCTGGGTTATCGACAGATGAGACCCAGTACTTC. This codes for CASKSGLSTDETQYF. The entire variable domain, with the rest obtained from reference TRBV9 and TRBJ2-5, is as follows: DSGVTQTPKHLITATGQRVTLRCSPRSGDLSVYWYQQSLDQGLQFLIQYYNGEERAKGNILERFSAQQFPDLHSELNLSSLELGDSALYFCASKSGLSTDETQYFGPGTRLLVL.

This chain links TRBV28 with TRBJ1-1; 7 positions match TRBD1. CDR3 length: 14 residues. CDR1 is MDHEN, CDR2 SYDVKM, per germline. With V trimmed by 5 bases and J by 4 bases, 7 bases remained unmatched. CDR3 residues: CASSTTTGVTEAFF. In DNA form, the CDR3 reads TGTGCCAGCAGTACCACAACAGGGGTCACTGAAGCTTTCTTT.

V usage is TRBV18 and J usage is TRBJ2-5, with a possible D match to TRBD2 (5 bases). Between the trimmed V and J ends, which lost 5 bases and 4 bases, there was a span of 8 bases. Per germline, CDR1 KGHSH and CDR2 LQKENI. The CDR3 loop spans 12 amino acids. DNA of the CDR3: TGTGCCAGCTCAGGGAGCGCAGAGACCCAGTACTTC. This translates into CASSGSAETQYF.

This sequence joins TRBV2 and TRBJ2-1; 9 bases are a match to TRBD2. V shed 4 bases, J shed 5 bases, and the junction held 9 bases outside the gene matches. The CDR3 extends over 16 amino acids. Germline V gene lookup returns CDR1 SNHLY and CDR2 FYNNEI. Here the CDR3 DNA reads TGTGCCAGCAGTGTCCGACTAGCGGAAATTAACAATGAGCAGTTCTTC. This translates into CASSVRLAEINNEQFF.

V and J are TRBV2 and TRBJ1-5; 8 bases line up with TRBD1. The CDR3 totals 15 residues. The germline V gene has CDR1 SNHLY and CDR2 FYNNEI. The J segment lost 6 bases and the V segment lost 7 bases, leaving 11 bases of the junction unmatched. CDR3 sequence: CASNQMDRATQPQHF. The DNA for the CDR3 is TGTGCCAGCAACCAAATGGACAGGGCGACTCAGCCCCAGCATTTT.

The DNA of the CDR3 is TGCAGCGTCTCCTCCGGAAACACCATATATTTT. Its translation is CSVSSGNTIYF. The chain links TRBV29-1 to TRBJ1-3; D remains unclear. The CDR3 has 11 amino acids. V was cut by 6 bases and J by 4 bases, with 7 bases left in between. CDR1 is SQVTM and CDR2 is ANQGSEA in the germline V gene.

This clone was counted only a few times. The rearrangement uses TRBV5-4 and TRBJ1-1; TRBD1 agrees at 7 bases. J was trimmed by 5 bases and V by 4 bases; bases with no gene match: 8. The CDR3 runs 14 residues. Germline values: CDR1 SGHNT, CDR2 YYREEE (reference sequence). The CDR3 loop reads CASSTRQGRTEAFF. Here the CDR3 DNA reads TGTGCCAGCAGCACGAGACAGGGTAGGACTGAAGCTTTCTTT.

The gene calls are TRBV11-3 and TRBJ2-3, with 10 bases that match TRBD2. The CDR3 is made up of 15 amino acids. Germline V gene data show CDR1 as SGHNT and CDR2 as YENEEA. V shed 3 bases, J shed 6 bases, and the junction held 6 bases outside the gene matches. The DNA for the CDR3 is TGTGCCAGCAGCTTTGGACTAGCGGAGTTTGATACGCAGTATTTT. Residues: CASSFGLAEFDTQYF.